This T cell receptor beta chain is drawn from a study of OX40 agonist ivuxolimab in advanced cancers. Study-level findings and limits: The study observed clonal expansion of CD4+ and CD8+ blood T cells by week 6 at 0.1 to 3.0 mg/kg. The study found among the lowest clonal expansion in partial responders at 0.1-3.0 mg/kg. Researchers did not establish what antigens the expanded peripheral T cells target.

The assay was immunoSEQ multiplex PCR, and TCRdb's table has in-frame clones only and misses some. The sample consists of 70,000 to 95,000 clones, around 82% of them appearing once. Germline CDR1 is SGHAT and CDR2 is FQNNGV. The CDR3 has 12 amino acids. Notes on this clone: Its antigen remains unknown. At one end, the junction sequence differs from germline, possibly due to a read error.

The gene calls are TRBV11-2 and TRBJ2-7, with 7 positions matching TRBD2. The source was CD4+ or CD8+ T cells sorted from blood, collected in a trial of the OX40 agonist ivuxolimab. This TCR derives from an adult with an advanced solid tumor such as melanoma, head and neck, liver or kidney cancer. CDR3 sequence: CASSFYPGGPEF. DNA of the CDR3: TGTGCCAGCAGCTTCTACCCGGGAGGCCCGGAGTTC.